One and the same sample provided the 31 T cell receptor beta chains below, sequenced in a study of cytomegalovirus exposure and HLA in healthy donors. The PCR was carried out with 60 Vbeta primers and 13 Jbeta primers. Profiling relied on immunoSEQ multiplex PCR, and the TCRdb table lists in-frame clones only, not all of them. The data hold 150,000 to 200,000 clones, with under 90% observed a single time. What was sequenced was PBMCs. Receptors originate from a man younger than 30 in good health and CMV-seronegative.

The V and J genes are TRBV7-2 and TRBJ2-7; 11 nucleotides agree with TRBD2. CDR3 length equals 16 residues. After removal of 5 bases from V and 4 bases from J, the junction contained 10 bases not matched to a gene. Looked up from germline, CDR1 is SGHTA and CDR2 is FQGNSA. In DNA, the CDR3 is TGTGCCAGCAGCCCCAGTCTAGCGGGAGGTCGGTACGAGCAGTACTTC. Amino acid sequence: CASSPSLAGGRYEQYF. The whole variable domain, remainder taken from reference TRBV7-2 and TRBJ2-7, is GAGVSQSPSNKVTEKGKDVELRCDPISGHTALYWYRQSLGQGLEFLIYFQGNSAPDKSGLPSDRFSAERTGGSVSTLTIQRTQQEDSAVYLCASSPSLAGGRYEQYFGPGTRLTVT.

The chain employs TRBV7-2 and TRBJ2-3, with 7 bases aligning to TRBD1. The germline CDR1 and CDR2 sequences are SGHTA and FQGNSA. The junction had 8 bases not matched to a gene; V was cut back by 1 base and J by 4 bases. CDR3 length: 16 residues. The CDR3 protein is CASSLGARGRADTQYF. For the CDR3, the DNA is TGTGCCAGCAGCTTAGGCGCTAGGGGGCGGGCAGATACGCAGTATTTT.

V is TRBV5-1 and J is TRBJ1-2, with 7 nucleotides matching TRBD1. The CDR3 consists of 19 residues. V gave up 7 bases and J gave up 0 bases; unmatched junction bases: 21. CDR1 and CDR2 (germline): SGHRS, YFSETQ. DNA of the CDR3: TGCGCCAGCGCCTCCTTTTCGTCGGACAGGCGAGCTACTAACTATGGCTACACCTTC. This encodes CASASFSSDRRATNYGYTF.

The V call is TRBV7-6, the J call TRBJ2-1; TRBD2 is a possible D gene (6 bases). Germline CDR1 is SGHVS and CDR2 is FNYEAQ. This CDR3 region has 15 residues. Trimming pared 0 bases from V and 4 bases from J, leaving 10 bases between. In nucleotides, the CDR3 is TGTGCCAGCAGCTTAGCGGGAGGCGCATACAATGAGCAGTTCTTC. This translates into CASSLAGGAYNEQFF.

This sequence joins TRBV6-1 and TRBJ2-7; the D is unclear. This CDR3 is 15 amino acids long. CDR1 is MNHNS, CDR2 SASEGT, per germline. Trimming cost V 2 bases and J 1 base, with 12 bases left between them. CDR3 coding DNA: TGTGCCAGCAGTGAATTGGGCACAATTTCCTACGAGCAGTACTTC. Its protein product is CASSELGTISYEQYF.

This rearrangement joins TRBV6-5 to TRBJ1-2; 7 bases line up with TRBD1. Germline-derived CDR1 and CDR2 are MNHEY and SVGAGI. The CDR3 has 14 residues. With V trimmed by 6 bases and J by 8 bases, 12 bases remained unmatched. The CDR3: CASSTDRALGGYTF. CDR3 bases: TGTGCCAGCAGCACCGACAGGGCCCTGGGAGGCTACACCTTC.

This chain joins TRBV7-9 and TRBJ1-3; D unclear. The germline V gene has CDR1 SEHNR and CDR2 FQNEAQ (reference sequence). The V and J ends lost 5 bases and 3 bases respectively, with 11 bases between them. The CDR3 is 14 amino acids. The CDR3 reads CASSPPRVGNTIYF. The CDR3 DNA reads as TGTGCCAGCAGCCCGCCTCGGGTTGGAAACACCATATATTTT.

V usage is TRBV28 and J usage is TRBJ1-2, with D perhaps TRBD1 (5 bases). Looked up from germline, CDR1 is MDHEN and CDR2 is SYDVKM. The CDR3 is 13 residues long. V gave up 2 bases and J gave up 6 bases, with 10 bases separating them. The CDR3 sequence is CASSLLGEDGYTF. In DNA form, the CDR3 reads TGTGCCAGCAGTTTACTGGGGGAGGATGGCTACACCTTC.

The V and J genes are TRBV5-8 and TRBJ1-6, with TRBD1 matching 9 bases. The CDR3 is 15 amino acids. J was trimmed by 12 bases and V by 3 bases; bases with no gene match: 10. Germline V gives CDR1 SGHTS, CDR2 YDEGEE. DNA for the CDR3: TGTGCCAGCAGCTCGGAACAGGGGGCTCATCTACCCCTCCACTTT. This gives the protein CASSSEQGAHLPLHF.

The rearrangement uses TRBV29-1 and TRBJ2-7; D ambiguous. This CDR3 comprises 13 residues. Germline V CDR1 and CDR2: SQVTM, ANQGSEA. The V end was cut by 4 bases, the J end by 1 base, with 11 bases between. Here the CDR3 reads CSVVTIRSYEQYF. CDR3 sequence (DNA): TGCAGCGTTGTAACTATAAGATCCTACGAGCAGTACTTC.

This clone appeared a few times. V is TRBV28 and J is TRBJ2-6; no definite D call. Germline CDR1 reads MDHEN; CDR2 reads SYDVKM. The V gene lost 6 bases and the J gene lost 4 bases, with 10 bases spanning the gap. There are 14 residues in the CDR3. In DNA form, the CDR3 reads TGTGCCAGCAGCTCCCAGACAGGGGCCAACGTCCTGACTTTC. Residues: CASSSQTGANVLTF. Using reference TRBV28 and TRBJ2-6 for the parts outside the CDR3, the full variable domain is DVKVTQSSRYLVKRTGEKVFLECVQDMDHENMFWYRQDPGLGLRLIYFSYDVKMKEKGDIPEGYSVSREKKERFSLILESASTNQTSMYLCASSSQTGANVLTFGAGSRLTVL.

The chain couples TRBV29-1 to TRBJ2-7, with TRBD2 as a possible D gene (6 bases). The CDR3 is 13 amino acids. Germline-derived CDR1 and CDR2 are SQVTM and ANQGSEA. V was trimmed by 4 bases and J by 5 bases, leaving 15 bases between them. The CDR3 is CSVGGGNLNEQYF. The CDR3 nucleotides read TGCAGCGTTGGGGGCGGGAATCTCAACGAGCAGTACTTC.

This clone was detected only a few times. The V and J genes are TRBV2 and TRBJ2-6; D may be TRBD1 (5 bases). The CDR3 extends over 17 amino acids. CDR1 is SNHLY and CDR2 is FYNNEI in the germline V gene. Trimming pared 4 bases from V and 0 bases from J, leaving 13 bases between. In DNA form, the CDR3 reads TGTGCCAGCAGTGTGGGGCCAACAAACTCTGGGGCCAACGTCCTGACTTTC. Its translation: CASSVGPTNSGANVLTF.

The gene calls are TRBV5-1 and TRBJ2-5; TRBD1 might be the D (8 bases). Matching the DNA end better, TRBJ2-7 makes the J call doubtful. This CDR3 region has 15 residues. Looked up from germline, CDR1 is SGHRS and CDR2 is YFSETQ. The CDR3 loop is CASSSRQGRVYEQYF. The DNA for the CDR3 is TGCGCCAGCAGCTCGCGACAGGGGAGGGTCTACGAGCAGTACTTC.

This clone was detected only once. The chain uses TRBV2 and TRBJ2-7; D possibly corresponds to TRBD1 (6 bases). From germline, CDR1 is SNHLY and CDR2 FYNNEI. This CDR3 has 13 amino acids. The V end lost 5 bases, the J end lost 4 bases, and 12 bases lay between the germline ends. CDR3 nucleotides: TGTGCCAGCAGTCTCAGGGGTGTGTACGAGCAGTACTTC. This codes for CASSLRGVYEQYF.

V is TRBV7-9 and J is TRBJ2-7, with D unresolved. Germline CDR1 and CDR2: SEHNR and FQNEAQ (reference sequence). Trimming stripped 3 bases from V and 7 bases from J, with 13 bases between. The CDR3 spans 13 residues. In DNA, the CDR3 is TGTGCCAGCAGCTTCCCCTCTGACTTAGAGCAGTACTTC. It translates to CASSFPSDLEQYF.

About this clone itself: This sample also contains other DNA sequences that code for the same CDR3. J is TRBJ2-5 and V is TRBV5-1, with a possible D match to TRBD1 (8 bases). The germline V and J ends were trimmed by 4 bases and 10 bases, with 17 bases remaining between them. CDR1 and CDR2 from the germline V gene are SGHRS and YFSETQ. The CDR3 sequence is 13 residues long. As DNA, the CDR3 is TGCGCCAGCAGCGGGGGGGACAGGTACGTCCAGTACTTC. Protein product: CASSGGDRYVQYF. The full variable domain, rest sourced from reference TRBV5-1 and TRBJ2-5, is KAGVTQTPRYLIKTRGQQVTLSCSPISGHRSVSWYQQTPGQGLQFLFEYFSETQRNKGNFPGRFSGRQFSNSRSEMNVSTLELGDSALYLCASSGGDRYVQYFGPGTRLLVL.

The chain recombines TRBV5-4 with TRBJ2-5, with unresolved D. V was pared by 6 bases and J by 1 base, with 10 bases between. From germline, CDR1 is SGHNT and CDR2 YYREEE (reference sequence). The CDR3 length is 13 residues. DNA of the CDR3: TGTGCCAGCATGAAGTCGGGCCAAGAGACCCAGTACTTC. Its translation is CASMKSGQETQYF. Drawing the rest from reference TRBV5-4 and TRBJ2-5, the complete variable domain is ETGVTQSPTHLIKTRGQQVTLRCSSQSGHNTVSWYQQALGQGPQFIFQYYREEENGRGNFPPRFSGLQFPNYSSELNVNALELDDSALYLCASMKSGQETQYFGPGTRLLVL.

The J gene is TRBJ2-5, the V gene TRBV27; D is perhaps TRBD2 (6 bases). The J call may be faulty, since TRBJ2-7 better matches the DNA end. The CDR3 spans 14 residues. CDR1 and CDR2 from the germline V gene are MNHEY and SMNVEV (reference sequence). In DNA, the CDR3 is TGTGCCAGCAGTGGTTCGGGACTTCCCTACGAGCAGTACTTC. This translates into CASSGSGLPYEQYF.

The chain links TRBV7-9 to TRBJ2-7; no reliable D call. Germline values: CDR1 SEHNR, CDR2 FQNEAQ (reference sequence). This CDR3 comprises 15 residues. V lost 6 bases to trimming and J lost 4 bases, with 19 bases between them. In nucleotides, the CDR3 is TGTGCCAGCAGTCTCACTCTTCAGGTGGGTTACGAGCAGTACTTC. This encodes CASSLTLQVGYEQYF. Based on the CDR3 plus reference TRBV7-9 and TRBJ2-7, the full variable domain is DTGVSQNPRHKITKRGQNVTFRCDPISEHNRLYWYRQTLGQGPEFLTYFQNEAQLEKSRLLSDRFSAERPKGSFSTLEIQRTEQGDSAMYLCASSLTLQVGYEQYFGPGTRLTVT.

V is TRBV6-5 and J is TRBJ2-5, with 10 bases that match TRBD1. Germline V CDR1 and CDR2: MNHEY, SVGAGI. The V segment lost 6 bases and the J segment 4 bases; nucleotides outside the gene matches: 2. The CDR3 sequence is 13 residues long. The CDR3 sequence: CASRTGGRETQYF. The CDR3 DNA reads TGTGCCAGCAGGACAGGGGGCAGAGAGACCCAGTACTTC.

The rearrangement joins TRBV5-1 to TRBJ1-6; D is possibly TRBD1 (5 bases). CDR3 length equals 14 residues. V lost 2 bases to trimming and J lost 9 bases, with 12 bases between them. In germline, CDR1 is SGHRS, CDR2 YFSETQ. The CDR3 protein is CASSFGGFSSPLHF. In nucleotides, the CDR3 is TGCGCCAGCAGCTTCGGGGGTTTCTCTTCACCCCTCCACTTT.

This rearrangement joins TRBV11-1 to TRBJ2-5; no clear D gene. There are 14 residues in the CDR3. The germline CDR1 and CDR2 sequences are SGHAT and FQDESV (reference sequence). V was cut by 4 bases and J by 5 bases, with 14 bases left in between. The CDR3 coding sequence is TGTGCCAGCAGCTGGTATGCCCAGGCGGAGACCCAGTACTTC. Encoded protein: CASSWYAQAETQYF. Using reference TRBV11-1 and TRBJ2-5 for the parts outside the CDR3, the full variable domain is EAEVAQSPRYKITEKSQAVAFWCDPISGHATLYWYRQILGQGPELLVQFQDESVVDDSQLPKDRFSAERLKGVDSTLKIQPAELGDSAMYLCASSWYAQAETQYFGPGTRLLVL.

The chain carries TRBV7-8 and TRBJ1-6, with TRBD1 matching 9 bases. V shed 5 bases and J 12 bases; nucleotides not matched to a gene: 8. CDR3 length: 14 residues. CDR1 SGHVS and CDR2 FQNEAQ come from the germline V gene. The CDR3 region is CASSHGDREGPLHF. Here the CDR3 DNA reads TGTGCCAGCAGCCACGGGGACAGGGAGGGACCCCTCCACTTT.

The chain combines TRBV5-1 with TRBJ2-4; 7 bases fit TRBD2. CDR1 SGHRS and CDR2 YFSETQ come from the germline V gene. Trimming cost V 3 bases and J 8 bases; bases outside gene matches: 8. The CDR3 consists of 14 residues. The CDR3 DNA is TGCGCCAGCAGCTGGACCGGGACTATTGACATTCAGTACTTC. The encoded protein is CASSWTGTIDIQYF.

The rearrangement uses TRBV5-1 and TRBJ2-4; TRBD1 is a possible D gene (6 bases). The CDR3 covers 13 residues. Germline loops: CDR1 SGHRS, CDR2 YFSETQ. The V end was cut by 4 bases, the J end by 7 bases, with 12 bases between. CDR3 coding DNA: TGCGCCAGCAGCCTAGCAGGGGATAACATTCAGTACTTC. It codes for CASSLAGDNIQYF.

The rearrangement uses TRBV10-3 and TRBJ1-1, with D possibly being TRBD1 (6 bases). Germline-derived CDR1 and CDR2 are ENHRY and SYGVKD. The CDR3 totals 13 residues. Trimming left V 9 bases short and J 0 bases short, with 11 bases between. The CDR3 DNA follows: TGTGCCATTACCGGGACAATGAACACTGAAGCTTTCTTT. Translation: CAITGTMNTEAFF.

This rearrangement joins TRBV2 to TRBJ1-5; 7 bases line up with TRBD1. With V trimmed by 6 bases and J by 8 bases, 13 bases remained unmatched. The CDR3 is made up of 15 amino acids. Germline V CDR1 and CDR2: SNHLY, FYNNEI. The CDR3 here is CASRGYRDSLKPQHF. In DNA, the CDR3 is TGTGCCAGCAGGGGGTACCGGGACAGTCTTAAGCCCCAGCATTTT.

V gene TRBV15 combines with J gene TRBJ1-6; TRBD1 is a possible D gene (5 bases). This CDR3 spans 16 amino acids. Per the germline V gene, CDR1 is LNHNV and CDR2 is YYDKDF (reference sequence). Between the trimmed V and J ends, which lost 2 bases and 0 bases, there was a span of 8 bases. DNA for the CDR3: TGTGCCACCAGCAGACAGGGTGGCTCCTATAATTCACCCCTCCACTTT. Protein: CATSRQGGSYNSPLHF.

This chain links TRBV4-3 with TRBJ2-5; D unresolved. The J call is doubtful: the DNA matches TRBJ2-7 better. The length of the CDR3 is 14 residues. In germline, CDR1 is LGHNA, CDR2 YSLEER. The CDR3 loop is CASSQNTVSYEQYF. The CDR3 nucleotides are TGCGCCAGCAGCCAAAATACAGTTTCCTACGAGCAGTACTTC.

The CDR3 DNA follows: TGTGCCAGCTGCCCGGGACTTGCCTACGAGCAGTACTTC. It encodes CASCPGLAYEQYF. The chain couples TRBV6-5 to TRBJ2-7, with D perhaps TRBD2 (6 bases). Trimming removed 8 bases from V and 2 bases from J, with 13 bases in between. The CDR3 runs to 13 residues. The V gene's germline CDR1 is MNHEY and CDR2 SVGAGI.